The 28 T cell receptor beta chains listed next were all sequenced from one sample in a study of blood T cell repertoires in COVID-19. Data came from immunoSEQ multiplex PCR; TCRdb stores just in-frame clones and leaves some out. The repertoire holds 450,000 or so clones, with about 89% as singletons. The sequencing sample was made of peripheral blood. These receptors were collected from a woman between 40 and 55 years old with COVID-19, enrolled during active disease.

V and J are TRBV21-1 and TRBJ1-4. TRBV21-1 is assigned pseudogene status. This CDR3 has 16 amino acids. The CDR3: CASSSLRGGRQEKLFF. The CDR3 coding sequence is TGTGCCAGCAGCAGCCTAAGGGGGGGCAGGCAAGAAAAACTGTTTTTT.

The gene calls are TRBV19 and TRBJ1-2; perhaps TRBD1 as D (5 bases). CDR1 LNHDA and CDR2 SQIVND come from the germline V gene (reference sequence). V was shortened by 10 bases and J by 4 bases, with 10 bases between the two germline ends. This CDR3 has 11 amino acids. CDR3 sequence reads: CATKGPYGYTF. Here the CDR3 DNA reads TGTGCCACAAAGGGGCCCTATGGCTACACCTTC.

The V and J genes are TRBV12-3 or TRBV12-4 and TRBJ1-5, with TRBD1 as a possible D gene (6 bases). This CDR3 spans 13 amino acids. Trimming pared 7 bases from V and 5 bases from J, leaving 12 bases between. As DNA, the CDR3 is TGTGCCAGCACCCTGACAGGTGATCAGCCCCAGCATTTT. This gives the protein CASTLTGDQPQHF.

Of note for this clone: Distinct nucleotide sequences in the sample also encode this CDR3. The chain's CDR3 is CASSLRGGGYGYTF. The CDR3 region has the DNA TGTGCCAGCAGTCTTCGTGGGGGCGGCTATGGCTACACCTTC. The V call is TRBV28, the J call TRBJ1-2; TRBD1 is a possible D gene (6 bases). Germline CDR1 is MDHEN and CDR2 is SYDVKM. The CDR3 has 14 residues. V was shortened by 5 bases and J by 4 bases, with 14 bases between the two germline ends.

The chain carries TRBV19 and TRBJ2-1, with no clear D. Germline CDR1 LNHDA, CDR2 SQIVND (reference sequence). The CDR3 has 12 residues. V was cut by 3 bases and J by 12 bases, with 12 bases left in between. CDR3 amino acids: CASSMSTSGQFF. The CDR3 DNA sequence: TGTGCCAGTAGTATGTCGACGTCGGGGCAGTTCTTC.

The rearrangement links TRBV19 to TRBJ2-5; D might be TRBD1 (5 bases). Trimming took off 0 bases at V and 2 bases at J, with 10 bases between the two ends. Per the germline V gene, CDR1 is LNHDA and CDR2 is SQIVND (reference sequence). The length of the CDR3 is 15 residues. The CDR3 loop is CASSIDRTRQETQYF. CDR3 nucleotides: TGTGCCAGTAGTATAGACAGGACAAGGCAAGAGACCCAGTACTTC.

The V call is TRBV5-1, the J call TRBJ2-5, with D possibly TRBD2 on 5 matching bases. V lost 4 bases to trimming and J lost 3 bases, with 13 bases between them. Germline CDR1 and CDR2: SGHRS and YFSETQ. The length of the CDR3 is 14 residues. CDR3 residues: CASSPAGQKETQYF. Written as DNA, the CDR3 is TGCGCCAGCAGCCCTGCGGGCCAGAAAGAGACCCAGTACTTC.

V gene TRBV4-2 combines with J gene TRBJ2-7; D ambiguous. The CDR3 contains 15 residues. The V end lost 3 bases, the J end lost 0 bases, and 12 bases lay between the germline ends. The germline V gene has CDR1 LGHNA and CDR2 YNFKEQ. The CDR3 is CASSQSAQPSYEQYF. In DNA, the CDR3 is TGTGCCAGCAGCCAGTCTGCACAGCCCTCCTACGAGCAGTACTTC.

V usage is TRBV28 and J usage is TRBJ1-6, with 8 bases fitting TRBD1. The J segment lost 7 bases and the V segment lost 3 bases, leaving 5 bases of the junction unmatched. Germline assignment: CDR1 MDHEN and CDR2 SYDVKM. There are 15 residues in the CDR3. CDR3 nucleotides: TGTGCCAGCAGTTTTCAGGGGGCGCGGAATTCACCCCTCCACTTT. It codes for CASSFQGARNSPLHF.

V usage is TRBV28 and J usage is TRBJ1-2, with TRBD1 matching over 10 bases. With V trimmed by 6 bases and J by 2 bases, 6 bases remained unmatched. In germline, CDR1 is MDHEN, CDR2 SYDVKM. This CDR3 spans 15 amino acids. The CDR3 here is CASSPDRGRNYGYTF. CDR3 bases: TGTGCCAGCAGCCCTGACAGGGGGCGAAACTATGGCTACACCTTC.

The V gene is TRBV3-1 (or the pseudogene TRBV3-2), the J gene TRBJ1-2; D perhaps matches TRBD1 (5 bases). Trimming shortened V by 1 base and J by 3 bases, and 9 bases separated the two germline ends. The CDR3 runs 14 residues. In germline, CDR1 is LGHDT, CDR2 YNNKEL (reference sequence). The CDR3 region is CASSQVAGHYGYTF. In nucleotides, the CDR3 is TGTGCCAGCAGCCAAGTAGCGGGACACTATGGCTACACCTTC.

Only a few counts were recorded for this clone. The CDR3 DNA follows: TGTGCCAGTAGTCTCTGGGGCTGGCCTGACTATGGCTACACCTTC. This encodes CASSLWGWPDYGYTF. The chain links TRBV19 to TRBJ1-2, with D possibly matching TRBD1 (5 bases). Germline V gene sequence: CDR1 LNHDA, CDR2 SQIVND (reference sequence). V lost 5 bases and J 3 bases, leaving 16 bases between the germline ends. This CDR3 spans 15 amino acids.

The chain joins TRBV27 to TRBJ1-1; a possible D gene is TRBD1 (6 bases). The CDR3 is made up of 13 amino acids. Looked up from germline, CDR1 is MNHEY and CDR2 is SMNVEV (reference sequence). V gave up 1 base and J gave up 10 bases, with 13 bases separating them. The CDR3 loop is CASSLFRGQGAFF. The CDR3 nucleotides are TGTGCCAGCAGTTTATTCAGGGGCCAGGGAGCTTTCTTT.

The V gene is TRBV15, the J gene TRBJ2-7; the match to TRBD1 covers 7 bases. The V gene end was trimmed by 3 bases and the J gene end by 12 bases; junction bases not matched to a gene: 11. Germline assignment: CDR1 LNHNV and CDR2 YYDKDF (reference sequence). The CDR3 length is 13 residues. DNA of the CDR3: TGTGCCACCAGCAGCGACAGTGACAGGGATGGGTACTTC. Amino acid sequence: CATSSDSDRDGYF.

The chain employs TRBV10-1 and TRBJ2-7; 7 bases are shared with TRBD1. The CDR3 has 16 amino acids. V shed 10 bases and J 4 bases; nucleotides not matched to a gene: 19. Germline loops: CDR1 WNHNN, CDR2 SYGVQD (reference sequence). CDR3 bases: TGCGCCACCCCACCCGCCGACCCGGGACAGACTTACGAGCAGTACTTC. It encodes CATPPADPGQTYEQYF.

The genes are TRBV5-1 and TRBJ1-6, with 7 bases matching TRBD1. This CDR3 has 17 residues. Germline lookup yields CDR1 SGHRS and CDR2 YFSETQ. The V gene end was trimmed by 4 bases and the J gene end by 5 bases; junction bases not matched to a gene: 12. The CDR3, as DNA: TGCGCCAGCAGCCCTAGTCTTTCGGGACAGAATAATTCACCCCTCCACTTT. This codes for CASSPSLSGQNNSPLHF.

The chain is built from TRBV27 and TRBJ1-2; possible D gene TRBD1, 6 bases. This CDR3 has 13 amino acids. V was shortened by 6 bases and J by 5 bases, with 13 bases between the two germline ends. Germline CDR1 MNHEY, CDR2 SMNVEV (reference sequence). CDR3 amino acids: CASRGQGRYGYTF. The DNA of the CDR3 is TGTGCCAGCAGAGGGCAGGGGAGATATGGCTACACCTTC.

DNA for the CDR3: TGCGCCAGCAGCCAAGATTCTAGGGGAGGAGAAAAACTGTTTTTT. It codes for CASSQDSRGGEKLFF. V usage is TRBV4-3 and J usage is TRBJ1-4, with D possibly TRBD1 on 5 matching bases. The V gene's germline CDR1 is LGHNA and CDR2 YSLEER. Trimming left V 0 bases short and J 8 bases short, with 13 bases between. The CDR3 runs to 15 residues.

CDR3 sequence reads: CASSIQPGRRGYTF. The CDR3 DNA is TGTGCCAGCAGCATACAACCAGGACGGAGGGGCTACACCTTC. The chain couples TRBV5-6 to TRBJ1-2; D remains unclear. In germline, CDR1 is SGHDT, CDR2 YYEEEE. The CDR3 length is 14 residues. Trimming stripped 4 bases from V and 8 bases from J, with 18 bases between.

The chain joins TRBV5-1 to TRBJ2-7; 13 nucleotides line up with TRBD2. The CDR3 extends over 14 amino acids. V lost 5 bases, J lost 7 bases, and 6 bases stayed unmatched. The germline CDR1 and CDR2 sequences are SGHRS and YFSETQ. CDR3 in DNA: TGCGCCAGCAGTCCCGGACTAGCGGGAGTTGAGCAGTACTTC. Translation: CASSPGLAGVEQYF.

The DNA for the CDR3 is TGTGCCAGCAGTGAAGCCGCGGGGTGGGTGGTCACTGAAGCTTTCTTT. Amino acid sequence: CASSEAAGWVVTEAFF. The rearrangement links TRBV2 to TRBJ1-1; D not certain. V shed 0 bases and J shed 4 bases, with 15 bases lying between them. CDR1 is SNHLY and CDR2 is FYNNEI in the germline V gene. This CDR3 contains 16 residues.

The genes are TRBV7-2 and TRBJ1-3; no definite D call. This CDR3 is 17 amino acids long. Germline assignment: CDR1 SGHTA and CDR2 FQGNSA. V was shortened by 3 bases and J by 0 bases, with 15 bases between the two germline ends. The DNA of the CDR3 is TGTGCCAGCAGCTTCTTCGGGAGTGATAGCTCTGGAAACACCATATATTTT. Protein: CASSFFGSDSSGNTIYF.

CDR3 nucleotide sequence: TGTGCCAGCAGTCTCCCGGCGGATTACTACACTGAAGCTTTCTTT. Its translation is CASSLPADYYTEAFF. The rearrangement uses TRBV6-6 and TRBJ1-1; no definite D call. Germline V CDR1 and CDR2: MNHNY, SVGAGI (reference sequence). V gave up 5 bases and J gave up 3 bases, with 16 bases separating them. There are 15 residues in the CDR3.

The gene calls are TRBV14 and TRBJ1-4; 7 positions agree with TRBD1. CDR3 length equals 15 residues. Germline-derived CDR1 and CDR2 are SGHDN and FVKESK. V lost 4 bases, J lost 7 bases, and 9 bases stayed unmatched. The CDR3 protein is CASSLSTGWSEKLFF. The CDR3 DNA is TGTGCCAGCAGCCTCTCGACAGGGTGGAGTGAAAAACTGTTTTTT.

The V call is TRBV19, the J call TRBJ2-1; TRBD2 matches 8 bases. Unmatched junction bases numbered 14, after V lost 3 bases and J lost 4 bases. Germline V gives CDR1 LNHDA, CDR2 SQIVND (reference sequence). The CDR3 runs to 18 residues. The CDR3 DNA sequence: TGTGCCAGTAGTATGACCCCATCACTAGCGGACTATTACAATGAGCAGTTCTTC. Translated, it gives CASSMTPSLADYYNEQFF.

V is TRBV5-1 and J is TRBJ1-4; 9 bases align to TRBD1. CDR3 length: 16 residues. With V trimmed by 4 bases and J by 8 bases, 12 bases remained unmatched. Germline V gene data show CDR1 as SGHRS and CDR2 as YFSETQ. The CDR3 loop is CASSLPTGQGYEKLFF. CDR3 nucleotides: TGCGCCAGCAGCCTCCCCACGGGACAGGGATACGAAAAACTGTTTTTT. The entire variable domain, with the rest obtained from reference TRBV5-1 and TRBJ1-4, is as follows: KAGVTQTPRYLIKTRGQQVTLSCSPISGHRSVSWYQQTPGQGLQFLFEYFSETQRNKGNFPGRFSGRQFSNSRSEMNVSTLELGDSALYLCASSLPTGQGYEKLFFGSGTQLSVL.

The chain is built from TRBV19 and TRBJ1-1; D call uncertain. Germline CDR1 reads LNHDA; CDR2 reads SQIVND (reference sequence). V was trimmed by 3 bases and J by 7 bases, leaving 18 bases between them. The CDR3 runs 15 residues. The CDR3 DNA sequence: TGTGCCAGTAGTATTATGTCGACCCCACGGGGTGAAGCTTTCTTT. The encoded protein is CASSIMSTPRGEAFF.

This chain uses TRBV6-2 or TRBV6-3 with TRBJ1-2; D gene uncertain. Germline CDR1 is MNHEY and CDR2 is SVGEGT. The CDR3 is made up of 12 amino acids. The ends were cut back, 5 bases at V and 8 bases at J, with 12 bases in the middle. The CDR3: CASSDSARGYTF. The CDR3 DNA reads as TGTGCCAGCAGTGATTCCGCCCGGGGCTACACCTTC.